Following are 19 T cell receptor beta chains from one sample sequenced in a study of blood T cell repertoires in COVID-19. Sequencing was performed with immunoSEQ multiplex PCR; in TCRdb, only in-frame clones are kept and a portion is missing. The profile shows fewer than 250,000 clones, 80% to 90% of them singletons. Sequencing was performed on peripheral blood. The receptors were sampled from a man under 40 with acute or convalescent COVID-19.

V is TRBV4-1 and J is TRBJ2-3, with 9 bases aligning to TRBD1. Germline trimming cut 5 bases from V and 4 bases from J; bases unmatched to any gene: 7. Germline CDR1 reads MGHRA; CDR2 reads YSYEKL. CDR3 length: 15 residues. Here the CDR3 reads CASSSLTGGADTQYF. CDR3 sequence (DNA): TGCGCCAGCAGCTCTCTTACAGGGGGCGCAGATACGCAGTATTTT.

The chain carries TRBV5-5 and TRBJ1-1; D uncertain. Germline CDR1 SGHKS, CDR2 YYEKEE (reference sequence). The ends were cut back, 3 bases at V and 7 bases at J, with 7 bases in the middle. This CDR3 contains 11 residues. This CDR3 reads CASSWRVEAFF. The CDR3 DNA follows: TGTGCCAGCAGCTGGCGGGTTGAAGCTTTCTTT. The full variable domain, rest sourced from reference TRBV5-5 and TRBJ1-1, is DAGVTQSPTHLIKTRGQQVTLRCSPISGHKSVSWYQQVLGQGPQFIFQYYEKEERGRGNFPDRFSARQFPNYSSELNVNALLLGDSALYLCASSWRVEAFFGQGTRLTVV.

This clone has only a few counts. The chain is built from TRBV19 and TRBJ1-1, with 8 bases identical to TRBD1. J gave up 12 bases and V 4 bases, and 10 bases lay outside the gene matches. Per the germline V gene, CDR1 is LNHDA and CDR2 is SQIVND (reference sequence). The CDR3 consists of 13 residues. Here the CDR3 DNA reads TGTGCCAGTAGTACAGGGACAGGCGGGTACCCTTTCTTT. Amino acids: CASSTGTGGYPFF.

The sample holds one count of this clone. The chain employs TRBV7-6 and TRBJ2-2, with TRBD2 identical over 10 bases. Germline values: CDR1 SGHVS, CDR2 FNYEAQ. Trimming removed 5 bases from V and 7 bases from J; junction bases left unmatched: 10. The CDR3 has 16 amino acids. The CDR3 protein is CASSHGSGRGRGELFF. Here the CDR3 DNA reads TGTGCCAGCAGCCATGGGAGCGGGAGGGGCCGCGGGGAGCTGTTTTTT. Filled out from reference TRBV7-6 and TRBJ2-2, the complete variable domain reads GAGVSQSPRYKVTKRGQDVALRCDPISGHVSLYWYRQALGQGPEFLTYFNYEAQQDKSGLPNDRFSAERPEGSISTLTIQRTEQRDSAMYRCASSHGSGRGRGELFFGEGSRLTVL.

V is TRBV21-1 and J is TRBJ1-5; the DNA was not used to check the table's D call, TRBD1. TRBV21-1 is reported as a pseudogene. The CDR3 runs to 13 residues. The CDR3 sequence is CASSGQGIQPQHF. CDR3 nucleotides: TGTGCCAGCAGCGGACAGGGGATACAGCCCCAGCATTTT.

CDR3 region: CAWSNYPGNLASYEQYF. As DNA, the CDR3 is TGTGCCTGGAGTAATTATCCGGGCAACCTAGCCTCCTACGAGCAGTACTTC. V is TRBV30 and J is TRBJ2-7, with a weak D call TRBD2 (5 bases). The germline gives CDR1 GTSNPN, CDR2 SVGIG (reference sequence). The length of the CDR3 is 17 residues. With 2 bases removed from V and 0 bases from J, the gap between germline ends came to 20 bases.

The V and J genes are TRBV6-5 and TRBJ1-1; 8 nucleotides align to TRBD1. Germline V gene lookup returns CDR1 MNHEY and CDR2 SVGAGI. The CDR3 has 15 amino acids. Trimming removed 0 bases from V and 5 bases from J; junction bases left unmatched: 5. In DNA, the CDR3 is TGTGCCAGCAGTTACTCTGGGACAGGAGTTACTGAAGCTTTCTTT. Translation: CASSYSGTGVTEAFF.

The V call is TRBV4-1, the J call TRBJ1-2, with 8 nucleotides matching TRBD1. The CDR3 runs to 13 residues. Trimming cost V 4 bases and J 4 bases; bases outside gene matches: 2. Germline CDR1 is MGHRA and CDR2 is YSYEKL. The CDR3 protein is CASSLGQGYGYTF. The CDR3 bases are TGCGCCAGCAGCCTCGGACAGGGCTATGGCTACACCTTC.

The chain has TRBV5-4 and TRBJ2-1; weak D call: TRBD1 (5 bases). The CDR3 has 13 residues. Germline values: CDR1 SGHNT, CDR2 YYREEE (reference sequence). The V end lost 5 bases, the J end lost 5 bases, and 11 bases lay between the germline ends. The chain's CDR3 is CASSIQADNEQFF. The CDR3 DNA reads as TGTGCCAGCAGTATACAGGCAGACAATGAGCAGTTCTTC.

The chain links TRBV9 to TRBJ2-7, with D maybe TRBD2 (6 bases). Germline CDR1 SGDLS, CDR2 YYNGEE. Trimming took off 4 bases at V and 6 bases at J, with 17 bases between the two ends. The CDR3 loop spans 14 amino acids. The CDR3 DNA reads TGTGCCAGCAGCTTCGACTGGAGGGGCTCCGAGCAGTACTTC. The encoded protein is CASSFDWRGSEQYF. Based on the CDR3 plus reference TRBV9 and TRBJ2-7, the full variable domain is DSGVTQTPKHLITATGQRVTLRCSPRSGDLSVYWYQQSLDQGLQFLIQYYNGEERAKGNILERFSAQQFPDLHSELNLSSLELGDSALYFCASSFDWRGSEQYFGPGTRLTVT.

The gene calls are TRBV6-5 and TRBJ1-5; D is unclear. V lost 0 bases, J lost 6 bases, and 15 bases lay in between. Germline CDR1 is MNHEY and CDR2 is SVGAGI. The CDR3 is made up of 16 amino acids. CDR3 sequence reads: CASSYSILTAGQPQHF. The CDR3 DNA follows: TGTGCCAGCAGTTACTCGATCTTGACTGCGGGTCAGCCCCAGCATTTT.

This rearrangement joins TRBV27 to TRBJ1-5; 7 bases are shared with TRBD1. Germline V gene lookup returns CDR1 MNHEY and CDR2 SMNVEV (reference sequence). Trimming cost V 5 bases and J 2 bases; bases outside gene matches: 15. This CDR3 is 18 amino acids long. CDR3 in DNA: TGTGCCAGCAGTCCCCAGGGGGGAGGCGGTATACGCAATCAGCCCCAGCATTTT. Residues: CASSPQGGGGIRNQPQHF.

This clone was recorded only once. V gene TRBV10-2 combines with J gene TRBJ2-1; 10 nucleotides agree with TRBD2. V shed 6 bases and J 5 bases; nucleotides not matched to a gene: 10. This CDR3 is built from 16 residues. Germline V gene data show CDR1 as WSHSY and CDR2 as SAAADI. In DNA form, the CDR3 reads TGCGCCAGCAGGCCCCCCACTAGCGGGGTAAACAATGAGCAGTTCTTC. Translated: CASRPPTSGVNNEQFF.

The gene calls are TRBV20-1 and TRBJ1-5; 7 positions agree with TRBD1. With V trimmed by 6 bases and J by 5 bases, 19 bases remained unmatched. CDR1 and CDR2 from the germline V gene are DFQATT and SNEGSKA (reference sequence). This CDR3 has 17 residues. The CDR3 reads CSASRTGGAKGDQPQHF. The CDR3 nucleotides are TGCAGTGCCAGTAGGACAGGAGGGGCGAAAGGGGATCAGCCCCAGCATTTT.

The genes are TRBV28 and TRBJ2-1; D gene unclear. V was pared by 3 bases and J by 7 bases, with 13 bases between. The CDR3 loop spans 14 amino acids. Per the germline V gene, CDR1 is MDHEN and CDR2 is SYDVKM. CDR3 amino acids: CASSFRRPENEQFF. In DNA form, the CDR3 reads TGTGCCAGCAGTTTTCGGCGGCCCGAGAATGAGCAGTTCTTC.

The gene calls are TRBV7-7 and TRBJ1-1; D possibly corresponds to TRBD1 (6 bases). This CDR3 contains 14 residues. CDR1 and CDR2 from the germline V gene are SSHAT and FNYEAQ (reference sequence). The CDR3 region is CATTPRGANTEAFF. The CDR3 nucleotides read TGTGCTACAACACCCAGGGGCGCTAACACTGAAGCTTTCTTT. The complete variable domain, with remaining parts taken from reference TRBV7-7 and TRBJ1-1, reads GAGVSQSPRYKVTKRGQDVTLRCDPISSHATLYWYQQALGQGPEFLTYFNYEAQPDKSGLPSDRFSAERPEGSISTLTIQRTEQRDSAMYRCATTPRGANTEAFFGQGTRLTVV.

The chain recombines TRBV7-9 with TRBJ1-1, with D possibly being TRBD1 (6 bases). The CDR3 spans 13 residues. V lost 1 base, J lost 8 bases, and 11 bases lay in between. The germline CDR1 and CDR2 sequences are SEHNR and FQNEAQ (reference sequence). CDR3 sequence (DNA): TGTGCCAGCAGCTTAGACAGGGTGGGAGAAGCTTTCTTT. It yields the protein CASSLDRVGEAFF.

The chain is built from TRBV5-8 and TRBJ2-4; 8 nucleotides line up with TRBD1. V lost 4 bases and J lost 1; bases outside the gene matches: 4. In germline, CDR1 is SGHTS, CDR2 YDEGEE. The CDR3 spans 15 residues. The CDR3 bases are TGTGCCAGCAGCCTTAGGGACAGGGCCAAAAACATTCAGTACTTC. Amino acid sequence: CASSLRDRAKNIQYF.

The chain carries TRBV5-1 and TRBJ1-5; no reliable D call. V shed 1 base and J shed 0 bases, with 8 bases lying between them. Germline CDR1 and CDR2: SGHRS and YFSETQ. CDR3 length: 15 amino acids. The CDR3 protein is CASSLNSNSNQPQHF. CDR3 DNA sequence: TGCGCCAGCAGCTTGAACTCTAATAGCAATCAGCCCCAGCATTTT.